This entry lists 19 T cell receptor beta chains sequenced from one sample in a study of identical twins. TCRdb independently ran MiXCR on the 5' RACE reads; one entry per CDR3 protein. The table includes under 250,000 distinct CDR3 sequences, 7.5% detected once. This same sample was also taken into another study, of yellow fever vaccine responses in identical twins.

The sample taken for sequencing was memory (CD45RO+) T cells sorted from blood. The receptors stem from a woman aged 18-35 years in good health.

This clonotype has a handful of counts. The rearrangement joins TRBV24-1 to TRBJ2-4; D perhaps matches TRBD1 (5 bases). V shed 4 bases and J shed 1 base, with 10 bases lying between them. The germline V gene has CDR1 KGHDR and CDR2 SFDVKD. This CDR3 is built from 15 residues. CDR3 bases: TGTGCCACCAGTGAACGTGCAGGGGCCAAAAACATTCAGTACTTC. It translates to CATSERAGAKNIQYF.

This clonotype was counted only a few times. The rearrangement joins TRBV12-3 or TRBV12-4 to TRBJ2-1; D might be TRBD2 (6 bases). The CDR3 totals 15 residues. V was trimmed by 6 bases and J by 0 bases, leaving 12 bases between them. Here the CDR3 reads CASRWDLSSYNEQFF. In DNA, the CDR3 is TGTGCCAGCAGGTGGGACTTAAGCTCCTACAATGAGCAGTTCTTC.

The rearrangement uses TRBV5-6 and TRBJ2-5, with 10 positions matching TRBD1. The junction had 6 bases not matched to a gene; V was cut back by 3 bases and J by 1 base. Germline CDR1 and CDR2: SGHDT and YYEEEE. This CDR3 comprises 16 residues. The CDR3 loop reads CASSYKGTGAQETQYF. DNA of the CDR3: TGTGCCAGCAGCTATAAAGGGACAGGGGCCCAAGAGACCCAGTACTTC. Combining the CDR3 with reference TRBV5-6 and TRBJ2-5 gives the whole variable domain DAGVTQSPTHLIKTRGQQVTLRCSPKSGHDTVSWYQQALGQGPQFIFQYYEEEERQRGNFPDRFSGHQFPNYSSELNVNALLLGDSALYLCASSYKGTGAQETQYFGPGTRLLVL.

The chain employs TRBV5-1 and TRBJ2-1, with D possibly TRBD2 on 7 matching bases. This CDR3 is 16 amino acids long. Trimming took 3 bases from V and 5 from J, leaving 18 bases between them. Germline loops: CDR1 SGHRS, CDR2 YFSETQ. CDR3 amino acids: CASSSQGGGVNNEQFF. In nucleotides, the CDR3 is TGCGCCAGCAGCTCCCAAGGAGGGGGGGTAAACAATGAGCAGTTCTTC.

This clonotype came up many times. The chain is built from TRBV9 and TRBJ2-5; TRBD1 agrees at 9 bases. The CDR3 is 16 residues long. Germline V gene data show CDR1 as SGDLS and CDR2 as YYNGEE. V shed 4 bases, J shed 5 bases, and the junction held 12 bases outside the gene matches. The chain's CDR3 is CASSLGLTGGAETQYF. In DNA form, the CDR3 reads TGTGCCAGCAGCCTAGGGCTTACAGGGGGCGCGGAGACCCAGTACTTC.

This clonotype was recorded a few times. The chain couples TRBV20-1 to TRBJ2-7, with 15 nucleotides matching TRBD2. Germline-derived CDR1 and CDR2 are DFQATT and SNEGSKA (reference sequence). The length of the CDR3 is 14 residues. Trimming cost V 3 bases and J 4 bases; bases outside gene matches: 1. CDR3 nucleotides: TGCAGTGCTAGGGGACTAGCGGGAGGTTACGAGCAGTACTTC. This codes for CSARGLAGGYEQYF.

This clonotype showed up many times. The rearrangement uses TRBV12-3 or TRBV12-4 and TRBJ2-1; D might be TRBD2 (6 bases). CDR3 length equals 13 residues. V lost 7 bases and J lost 1, with 8 bases in between. The CDR3 region has the DNA TGTGCCAGCAAAGGAGGGTCCTACAATGAGCAGTTCTTC. It yields the protein CASKGGSYNEQFF.

This clonotype was observed many times. The chain joins TRBV4-2 to TRBJ2-1, with TRBD2 matching 11 bases. The V gene's germline CDR1 is LGHNA and CDR2 YNFKEQ. J was trimmed by 6 bases and V by 0 bases; bases with no gene match: 1. The CDR3 totals 15 residues. The CDR3 reads CASSQDSGGANEQFF. The DNA of the CDR3 is TGTGCCAGCAGCCAAGATAGCGGGGGGGCCAATGAGCAGTTCTTC.

In its sample, this clonotype was seen many times. V is TRBV5-1 and J is TRBJ2-7; 8 nucleotides agree with TRBD1. The CDR3 contains 14 residues. Germline V gives CDR1 SGHRS, CDR2 YFSETQ. Trimming took 5 bases from V and 0 from J; bases not matched to a gene: 4. The CDR3 loop is CASRAGQASYEQYF. CDR3 sequence (DNA): TGCGCCAGCAGGGCGGGACAGGCCTCCTACGAGCAGTACTTC.

This clonotype was observed a handful of times. The J gene is TRBJ2-7, the V gene TRBV6-1; 10 bases fit TRBD2. The CDR3 sequence is 15 residues long. The germline V gene has CDR1 MNHNS and CDR2 SASEGT. V lost 6 bases to trimming and J lost 3 bases; unmatched junction nucleotides: 8. CDR3 protein: CASRLSRTSGYEQYF. The DNA for the CDR3 is TGTGCCAGCAGGCTATCCAGGACTAGCGGCTACGAGCAGTACTTC.

This clonotype was detected only a few times. J is TRBJ1-5 and V is TRBV15; TRBD1 agrees at 7 bases. V was clipped by 5 bases and J by 4 bases; unmatched bases: 5. Germline assignment: CDR1 LNHNV and CDR2 YYDKDF (reference sequence). The CDR3 spans 14 residues. CDR3 amino acids: CATSERGRNQPQHF. Here the CDR3 DNA reads TGTGCCACCAGCGAGAGGGGGCGTAATCAGCCCCAGCATTTT. The full variable domain, completed using reference TRBV15 and TRBJ1-5, is DAMVIQNPRYQVTQFGKPVTLSCSQTLNHNVMYWYQQKSSQAPKLLFHYYDKDFNNEADTPDNFQSRRPNTSFCFLDIRSPGLGDTAMYLCATSERGRNQPQHFGDGTRLSIL.

Comments on this clonotype: Possible read error: a much larger clone is one base away. The chain has TRBV4-3 and TRBJ2-2; TRBD1 might be the D (6 bases). From germline, CDR1 is LGHNA and CDR2 YSLEER. The V and J ends lost 4 bases and 1 base respectively, with 10 bases between them. CDR3 size: 15 residues. CDR3 sequence: CASSPQQGNTGELFF. CDR3 DNA: TGCGCCAGCAGCCCCCAACAGGGGAACACCGGGGAGCTGTTTTTT.

The chain joins TRBV4-2 to TRBJ2-3, with 12 bases matching TRBD2. Trimming took 1 base from V and 0 from J; bases not matched to a gene: 8. This CDR3 spans 19 amino acids. Germline lookup yields CDR1 LGHNA and CDR2 YNFKEQ. The CDR3 protein is CASSQVRLAGASSTDTQYF. CDR3 nucleotide sequence: TGTGCCAGCAGCCAAGTTAGACTAGCGGGGGCCTCTAGCACAGATACGCAGTATTTT.

The V and J genes are TRBV11-2 and TRBJ1-1, with 8 bases fitting TRBD1. V lost 5 bases, J lost 4 bases, and 18 bases stayed unmatched. This CDR3 has 18 amino acids. CDR1 and CDR2 from the germline V gene are SGHAT and FQNNGV. The CDR3 loop reads CASSPTGTGRSGRTEAFF. The CDR3 DNA is TGTGCCAGCAGCCCGACCGGGACAGGAAGGAGTGGGCGCACTGAAGCTTTCTTT. The full variable domain, its missing parts supplied by reference TRBV11-2 and TRBJ1-1, is EAGVAQSPRYKIIEKRQSVAFWCNPISGHATLYWYQQILGQGPKLLIQFQNNGVVDDSQLPKDRFSAERLKGVDSTLKIQPAKLEDSAVYLCASSPTGTGRSGRTEAFFGQGTRLTVV.

This clonotype was observed at least ten times. CDR3: CASSLEDRGQETQYF. The CDR3 coding sequence is TGCGCCAGCAGCTTGGAGGACAGGGGGCAAGAGACCCAGTACTTC. This chain uses TRBV5-1 with TRBJ2-5; 10 bases align to TRBD1. The CDR3 runs to 15 residues. Germline-derived CDR1 and CDR2 are SGHRS and YFSETQ. With V trimmed by 0 bases and J by 2 bases, 1 base remained unmatched.

There are a few counts of this clonotype. The rearrangement joins TRBV19 to TRBJ2-3, with a possible D match to TRBD1 (5 bases). This CDR3 spans 15 amino acids. Trimming removed 4 bases at V and 4 bases at J, with 15 bases between. CDR1 is LNHDA and CDR2 is SQIVND in the germline V gene (reference sequence). The CDR3 sequence: CASSSRQRIADTQYF. CDR3 DNA: TGTGCCAGTAGTAGCAGACAGAGGATTGCAGATACGCAGTATTTT.

The chain couples TRBV20-1 to TRBJ1-4; 9 bases align to TRBD1. CDR1 DFQATT and CDR2 SNEGSKA come from the germline V gene (reference sequence). This CDR3 has 18 residues. With V trimmed by 7 bases and J by 0 bases, 15 bases remained unmatched. The CDR3 reads CSVWGQTGGVATNEKLFF. CDR3 in DNA: TGCAGTGTTTGGGGCCAGACAGGGGGAGTGGCAACTAATGAAAAACTGTTTTTT.

The genes are TRBV29-1 and TRBJ2-7; 9 bases agree with TRBD1. The germline V gene has CDR1 SQVTM and CDR2 ANQGSEA. The CDR3 is 12 residues long. V shed 6 bases, J shed 3 bases, and the junction held 3 bases outside the gene matches. CDR3 sequence (DNA): TGCAGCGTGGGGACAGGGTACTACGAGCAGTACTTC. Its protein product is CSVGTGYYEQYF.

This clonotype was seen more than once but under ten times. The gene calls are TRBV20-1 and TRBJ2-3; 8 positions match TRBD1. This CDR3 comprises 15 residues. V dropped 2 bases and J dropped 7; count of bases not matched to a gene: 11. CDR1 and CDR2 from the germline V gene are DFQATT and SNEGSKA (reference sequence). CDR3 loop: CSARLSGQGGNTQYF. The CDR3 DNA follows: TGCAGTGCTAGACTATCCGGACAGGGAGGCAATACGCAGTATTTT.